This T cell receptor (beta chain) was retrieved from a study of long-term antiretroviral therapy in people with HIV. This clone is a singleton in its sample. The CDR3 length is 14 residues. The germline gives CDR1 PRHDT, CDR2 FYEKMQ (reference sequence). Trimming removed 2 bases from V and 6 bases from J; junction bases left unmatched: 7. An immunoSEQ assay, version v3.0, was performed at survey level. Repertoires were generated with immunoSEQ multiplex PCR, while TCRdb's copy carries only in-frame clones and drops some. The table shows about 39,000 clones, with roughly 90% occurring only once. Source: unsorted PBMCs, taken 1.2 years after starting antiretroviral therapy. The TCR comes from a woman between 45 and 65 years old with HIV. This chain links TRBV13 with TRBJ2-7; TRBD1 matches at 7 bases. The CDR3 spells CASSLKGASGEQYF. CDR3 bases: TGTGCCAGCAGCTTAAAGGGGGCTTCGGGCGAGCAGTACTTC.